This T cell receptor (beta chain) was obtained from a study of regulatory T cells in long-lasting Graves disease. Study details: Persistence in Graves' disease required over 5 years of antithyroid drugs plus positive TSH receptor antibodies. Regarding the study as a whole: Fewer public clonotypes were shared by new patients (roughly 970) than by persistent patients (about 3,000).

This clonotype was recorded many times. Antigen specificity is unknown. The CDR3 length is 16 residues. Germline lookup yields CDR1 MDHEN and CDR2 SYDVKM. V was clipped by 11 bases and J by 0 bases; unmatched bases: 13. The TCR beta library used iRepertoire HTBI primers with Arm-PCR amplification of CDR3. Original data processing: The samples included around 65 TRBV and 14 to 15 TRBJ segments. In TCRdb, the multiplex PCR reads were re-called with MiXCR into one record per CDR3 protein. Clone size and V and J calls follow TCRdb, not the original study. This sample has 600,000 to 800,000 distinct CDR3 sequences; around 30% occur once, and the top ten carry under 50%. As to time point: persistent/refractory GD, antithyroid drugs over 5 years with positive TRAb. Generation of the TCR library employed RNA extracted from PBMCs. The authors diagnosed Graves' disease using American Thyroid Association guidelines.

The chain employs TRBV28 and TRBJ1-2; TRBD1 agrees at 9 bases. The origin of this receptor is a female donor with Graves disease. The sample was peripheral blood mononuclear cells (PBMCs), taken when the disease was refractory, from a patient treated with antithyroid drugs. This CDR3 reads CAHSEDRGSANYGYTF. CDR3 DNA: TGTGCCCACAGCGAGGACAGGGGCTCGGCTAACTATGGCTACACCTTC.